This TCR beta chain was documented in a study of blood T cell repertoires in COVID-19. Turning to the study itself: Samples representing acute and convalescent COVID-19 were sourced from the United States, Italy and Spain. Sources were T cells, B-cell-depleted T cells, or PBMCs; the material itself was cDNA or gDNA.

The CDR3 spans 11 residues. Germline assignment: CDR1 SNHLY and CDR2 FYNNEI. V was pared by 6 bases and J by 7 bases, with 6 bases between. Seattle patient enrollment occurred during active infection, with longitudinal follow-up thereafter. How the authors handled the data: How many nucleated cells were present was estimated from reference gene primer amplification. Data came from immunoSEQ multiplex PCR; TCRdb stores just in-frame clones and leaves some out. That table gives V, J and clone size, and the DNA gave D and trimming. Of roughly 190,000 clones listed, roughly 82% are singletons. This chain links TRBV2 with TRBJ1-4; D not resolved. This TCR derives from an older woman with COVID-19, enrolled during active disease. Sequences were obtained from peripheral blood. CDR3 region: CASSAVEKLFF. The DNA of the CDR3 is TGTGCCAGCAGCGCAGTTGAAAAACTGTTTTTT. Based on the CDR3 plus reference TRBV2 and TRBJ1-4, the full variable domain is EPEVTQTPSHQVTQMGQEVILRCVPISNHLYFYWYRQILGQKVEFLVSFYNNEISEKSEIFDDQFSVERPDGSNFTLKIRSTKLEDSAMYFCASSAVEKLFFGSGTQLSVL.